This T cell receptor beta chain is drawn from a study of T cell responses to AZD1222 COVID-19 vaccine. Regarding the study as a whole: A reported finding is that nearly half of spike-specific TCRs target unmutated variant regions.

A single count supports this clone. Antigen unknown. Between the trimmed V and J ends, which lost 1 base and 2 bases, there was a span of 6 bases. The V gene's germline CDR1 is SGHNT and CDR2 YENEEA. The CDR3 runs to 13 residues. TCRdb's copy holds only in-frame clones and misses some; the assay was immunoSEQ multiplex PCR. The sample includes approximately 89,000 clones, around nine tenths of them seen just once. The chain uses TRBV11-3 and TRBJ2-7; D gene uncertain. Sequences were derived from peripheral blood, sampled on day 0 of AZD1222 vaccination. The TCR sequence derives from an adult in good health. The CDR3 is CASSLVGTYEQYF. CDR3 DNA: TGTGCCAGCAGCTTAGTTGGGACCTACGAGCAGTACTTC.